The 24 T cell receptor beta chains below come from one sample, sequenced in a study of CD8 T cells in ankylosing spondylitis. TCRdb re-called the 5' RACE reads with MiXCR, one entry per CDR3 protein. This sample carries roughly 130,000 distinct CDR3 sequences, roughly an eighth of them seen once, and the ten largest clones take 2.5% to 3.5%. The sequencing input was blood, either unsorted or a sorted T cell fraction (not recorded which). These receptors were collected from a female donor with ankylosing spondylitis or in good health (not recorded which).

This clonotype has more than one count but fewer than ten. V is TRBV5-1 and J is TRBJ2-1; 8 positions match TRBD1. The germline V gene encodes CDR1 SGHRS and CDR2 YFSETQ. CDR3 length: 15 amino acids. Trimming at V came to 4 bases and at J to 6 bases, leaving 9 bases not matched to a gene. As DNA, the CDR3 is TGCGCCAGCAGCGGGACAGGAAACGCGGTCAATGAGCAGTTCTTC. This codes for CASSGTGNAVNEQFF. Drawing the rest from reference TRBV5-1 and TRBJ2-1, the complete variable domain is KAGVTQTPRYLIKTRGQQVTLSCSPISGHRSVSWYQQTPGQGLQFLFEYFSETQRNKGNFPGRFSGRQFSNSRSEMNVSTLELGDSALYLCASSGTGNAVNEQFFGPGTRLTVL.

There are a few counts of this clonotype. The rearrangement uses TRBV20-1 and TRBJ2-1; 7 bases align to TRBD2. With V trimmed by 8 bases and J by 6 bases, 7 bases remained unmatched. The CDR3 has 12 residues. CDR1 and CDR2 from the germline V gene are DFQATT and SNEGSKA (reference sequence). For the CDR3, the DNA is TGCAGTCTAGCTGGGAGGGGCAATGAGCAGTTCTTC. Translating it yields CSLAGRGNEQFF.

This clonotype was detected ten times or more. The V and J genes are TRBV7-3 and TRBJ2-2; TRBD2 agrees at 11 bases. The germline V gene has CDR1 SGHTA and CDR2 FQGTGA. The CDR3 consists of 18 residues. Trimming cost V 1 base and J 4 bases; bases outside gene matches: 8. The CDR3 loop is CASSLISLAGGLTGELFF. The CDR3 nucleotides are TGTGCCAGCAGCTTAATTTCCCTAGCGGGGGGTCTCACCGGGGAGCTGTTTTTT.

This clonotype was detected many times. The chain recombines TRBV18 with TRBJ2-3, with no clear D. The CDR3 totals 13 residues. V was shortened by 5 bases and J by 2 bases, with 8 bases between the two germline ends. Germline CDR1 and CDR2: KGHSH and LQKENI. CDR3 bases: TGTGCCAGCTCAACAAGCCTCACAGATACGCAGTATTTT. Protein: CASSTSLTDTQYF.

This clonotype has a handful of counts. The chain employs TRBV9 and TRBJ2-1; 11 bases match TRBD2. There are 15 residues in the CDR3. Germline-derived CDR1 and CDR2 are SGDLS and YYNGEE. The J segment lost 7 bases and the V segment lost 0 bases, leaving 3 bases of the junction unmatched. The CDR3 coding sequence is TGTGCCAGCAGCGTAGCACTAGCGGGAGTTAATGAGCAGTTCTTC. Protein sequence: CASSVALAGVNEQFF.

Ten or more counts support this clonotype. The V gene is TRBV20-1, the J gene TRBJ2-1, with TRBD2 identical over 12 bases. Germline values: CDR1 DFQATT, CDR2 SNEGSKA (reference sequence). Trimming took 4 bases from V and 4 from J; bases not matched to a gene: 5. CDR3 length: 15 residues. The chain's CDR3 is CSATPLAGGYNEQFF. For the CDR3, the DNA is TGCAGTGCTACGCCCCTAGCGGGAGGGTACAATGAGCAGTTCTTC.

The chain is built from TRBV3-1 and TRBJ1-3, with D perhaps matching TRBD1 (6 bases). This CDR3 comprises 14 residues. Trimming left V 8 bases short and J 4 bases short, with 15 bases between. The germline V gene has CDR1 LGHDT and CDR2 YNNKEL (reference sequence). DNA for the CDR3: TGTGCCAGCGTGCAGGGGCGAACGGGAAACACCATATATTTT. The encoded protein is CASVQGRTGNTIYF. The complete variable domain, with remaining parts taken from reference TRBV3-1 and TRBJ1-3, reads DTAVSQTPKYLVTQMGNDKSIKCEQNLGHDTMYWYKQDSKKFLKIMFSYNNKELIINETVPNRFSPKSPDKAHLNLHINSLELGDSAVYFCASVQGRTGNTIYFGEGSWLTVV.

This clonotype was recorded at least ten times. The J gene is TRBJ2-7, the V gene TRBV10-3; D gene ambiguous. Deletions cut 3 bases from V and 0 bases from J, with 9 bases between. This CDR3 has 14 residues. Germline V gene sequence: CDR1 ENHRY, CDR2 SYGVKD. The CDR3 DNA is TGTGCCATCAGTGATGGATTTAGCTCCTACGAGCAGTACTTC. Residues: CAISDGFSSYEQYF.

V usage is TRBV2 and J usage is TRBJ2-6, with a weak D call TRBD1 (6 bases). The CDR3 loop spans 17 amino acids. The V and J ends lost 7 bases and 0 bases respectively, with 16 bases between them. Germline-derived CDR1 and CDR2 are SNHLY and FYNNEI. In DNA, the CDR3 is TGTGCCAGCACTCGGACAGTCAGGGGCTCTGGGGCCAACGTCCTGACTTTC. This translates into CASTRTVRGSGANVLTF.

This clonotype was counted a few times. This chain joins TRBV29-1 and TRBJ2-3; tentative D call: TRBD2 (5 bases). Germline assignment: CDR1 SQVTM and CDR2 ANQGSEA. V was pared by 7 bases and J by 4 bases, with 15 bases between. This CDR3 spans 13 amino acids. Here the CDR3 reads CSAQRRLSDTQYF. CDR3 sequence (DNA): TGCAGCGCTCAGAGGAGGTTGTCAGATACGCAGTATTTT.

The CDR3 nucleotides are TGCAGTGCTAGGAGCGGGAGGGCCATCCCCGGGGAGCTGTTTTTT. Amino acid sequence: CSARSGRAIPGELFF. This rearrangement joins TRBV20-1 to TRBJ2-2; 10 bases are shared with TRBD2. V was clipped by 3 bases and J by 6 bases; unmatched bases: 7. The germline CDR1 and CDR2 sequences are DFQATT and SNEGSKA (reference sequence). This CDR3 is 15 amino acids long.

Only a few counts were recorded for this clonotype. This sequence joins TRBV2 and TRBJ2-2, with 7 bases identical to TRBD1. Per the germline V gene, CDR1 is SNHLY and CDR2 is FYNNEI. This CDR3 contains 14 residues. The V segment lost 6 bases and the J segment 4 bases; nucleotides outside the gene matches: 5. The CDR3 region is CASRGDSSTGELFF. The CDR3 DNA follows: TGTGCCAGCAGAGGGGACAGTTCCACCGGGGAGCTGTTTTTT. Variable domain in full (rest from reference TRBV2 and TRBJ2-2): EPEVTQTPSHQVTQMGQEVILRCVPISNHLYFYWYRQILGQKVEFLVSFYNNEISEKSEIFDDQFSVERPDGSNFTLKIRSTKLEDSAMYFCASRGDSSTGELFFGEGSRLTVL.

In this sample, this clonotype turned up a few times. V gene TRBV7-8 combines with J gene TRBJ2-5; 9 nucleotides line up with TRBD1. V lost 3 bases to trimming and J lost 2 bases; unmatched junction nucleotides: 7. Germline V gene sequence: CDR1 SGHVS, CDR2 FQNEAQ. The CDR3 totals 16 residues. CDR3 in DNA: TGTGCCAGCAGCTTCCTCCCGGGACAGGGACAAGAGACCCAGTACTTC. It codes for CASSFLPGQGQETQYF.

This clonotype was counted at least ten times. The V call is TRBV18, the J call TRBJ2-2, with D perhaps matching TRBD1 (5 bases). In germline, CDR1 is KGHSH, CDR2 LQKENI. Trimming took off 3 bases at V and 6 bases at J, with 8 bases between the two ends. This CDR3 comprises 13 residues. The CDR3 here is CASSPRGSGELFF. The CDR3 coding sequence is TGTGCCAGCTCACCTAGGGGCTCCGGGGAGCTGTTTTTT.

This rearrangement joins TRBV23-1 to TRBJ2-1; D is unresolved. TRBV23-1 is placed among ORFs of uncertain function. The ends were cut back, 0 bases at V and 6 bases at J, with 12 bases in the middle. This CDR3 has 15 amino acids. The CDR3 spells CASSQSNGSLNEQFF. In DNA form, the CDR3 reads TGCGCCAGCAGTCAATCGAATGGCTCCCTCAATGAGCAGTTCTTC.

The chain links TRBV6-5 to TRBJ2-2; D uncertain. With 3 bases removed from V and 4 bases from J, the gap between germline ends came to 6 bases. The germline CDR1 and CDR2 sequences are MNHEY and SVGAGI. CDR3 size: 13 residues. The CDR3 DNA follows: TGTGCCAGCAGTTATGAGCCCACCGGGGAGCTGTTTTTT. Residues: CASSYEPTGELFF.

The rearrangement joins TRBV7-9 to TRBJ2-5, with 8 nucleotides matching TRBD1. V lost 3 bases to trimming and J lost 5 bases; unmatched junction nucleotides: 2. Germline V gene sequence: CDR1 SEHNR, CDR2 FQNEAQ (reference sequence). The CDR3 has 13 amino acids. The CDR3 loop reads CASSFRGPETQYF. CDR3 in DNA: TGTGCCAGCAGCTTCAGGGGGCCGGAGACCCAGTACTTC.

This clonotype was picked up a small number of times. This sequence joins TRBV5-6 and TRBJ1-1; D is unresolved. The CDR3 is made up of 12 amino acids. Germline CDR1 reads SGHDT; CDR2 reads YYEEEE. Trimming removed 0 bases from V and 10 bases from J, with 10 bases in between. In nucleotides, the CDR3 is TGTGCCAGCAGCTTGGGAGTGTCTGGAGCTTTCTTT. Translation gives CASSLGVSGAFF.

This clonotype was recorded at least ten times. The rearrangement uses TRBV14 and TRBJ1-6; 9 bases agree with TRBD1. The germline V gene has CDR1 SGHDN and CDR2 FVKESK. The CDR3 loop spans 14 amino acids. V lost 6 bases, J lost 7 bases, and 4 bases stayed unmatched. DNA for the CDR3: TGTGCCAGCAGACGACAGGGGGGGAATTCACCCCTCCACTTT. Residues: CASRRQGGNSPLHF.

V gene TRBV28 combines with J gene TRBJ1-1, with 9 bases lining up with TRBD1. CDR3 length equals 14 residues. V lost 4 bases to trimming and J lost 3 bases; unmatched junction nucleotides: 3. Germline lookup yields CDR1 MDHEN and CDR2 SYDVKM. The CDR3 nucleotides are TGTGCCAGCAGTTGGACAGGGGAGGACACTGAAGCTTTCTTT. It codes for CASSWTGEDTEAFF. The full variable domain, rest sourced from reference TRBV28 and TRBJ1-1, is DVKVTQSSRYLVKRTGEKVFLECVQDMDHENMFWYRQDPGLGLRLIYFSYDVKMKEKGDIPEGYSVSREKKERFSLILESASTNQTSMYLCASSWTGEDTEAFFGQGTRLTVV.

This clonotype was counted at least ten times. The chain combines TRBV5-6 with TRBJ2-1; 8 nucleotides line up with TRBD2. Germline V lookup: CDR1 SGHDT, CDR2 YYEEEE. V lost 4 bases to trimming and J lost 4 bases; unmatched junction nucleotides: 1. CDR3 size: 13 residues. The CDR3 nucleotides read TGTGCCAGCAGCCCGGGGGGGTACAATGAGCAGTTCTTC. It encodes CASSPGGYNEQFF.

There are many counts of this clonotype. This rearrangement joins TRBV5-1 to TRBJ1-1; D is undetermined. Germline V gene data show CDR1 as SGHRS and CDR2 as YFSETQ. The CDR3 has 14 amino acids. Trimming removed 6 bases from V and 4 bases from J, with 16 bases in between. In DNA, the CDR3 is TGCGCCAGCACCCACACCCAAGGGATCACTGAAGCTTTCTTT. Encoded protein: CASTHTQGITEAFF.

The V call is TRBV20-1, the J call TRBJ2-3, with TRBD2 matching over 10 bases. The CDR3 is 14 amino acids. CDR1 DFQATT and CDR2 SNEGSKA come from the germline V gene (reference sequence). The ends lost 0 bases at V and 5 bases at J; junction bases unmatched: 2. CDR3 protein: CSARDASGGDTQYF. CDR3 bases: TGCAGTGCTAGAGATGCTAGCGGGGGAGATACGCAGTATTTT.

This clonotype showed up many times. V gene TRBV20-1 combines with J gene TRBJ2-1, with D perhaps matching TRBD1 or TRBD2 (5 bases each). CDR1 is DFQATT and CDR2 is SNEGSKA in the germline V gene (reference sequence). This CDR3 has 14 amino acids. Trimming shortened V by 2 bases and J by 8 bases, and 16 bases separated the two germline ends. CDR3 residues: CSARRRGVSDEQFF. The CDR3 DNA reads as TGCAGTGCTAGACGTCGAGGGGTTAGCGATGAGCAGTTCTTC.